The 27 T cell receptor beta chains in this list originate from one sample, sequenced in a study of blood T cell repertoires in COVID-19. The data were produced by immunoSEQ multiplex PCR, yet TCRdb's version contains in-frame clones alone and is incomplete. Among under 450,000 clones, approximately 88% were seen once, and the ten largest hold around an eighth. Sequencing was done on a sample of peripheral blood. The receptors shown here come from a woman between 45 and 65 years old with COVID-19, enrolled during active disease.

The chain joins TRBV10-3 to TRBJ1-3; D not resolved. The CDR3 loop spans 15 amino acids. Trimming removed 2 bases at V and 7 bases at J, with 15 bases between. Per germline, CDR1 ENHRY and CDR2 SYGVKD. The CDR3 reads CAISEESVGWNTIYF. In nucleotides, the CDR3 is TGTGCCATCAGTGAGGAGAGCGTGGGTTGGAACACCATATATTTT.

The chain recombines TRBV12-5 with TRBJ1-1; D is ambiguous. V lost 6 bases and J lost 1, with 12 bases in between. Germline CDR1 LGHNT, CDR2 FRNRAP. CDR3 length: 14 residues. The CDR3 here is CASGPFIPNTEAFF. The DNA of the CDR3 is TGTGCTAGTGGCCCTTTTATCCCGAACACTGAAGCTTTCTTT.

The chain links TRBV15 to TRBJ2-1, with 7 bases lining up with TRBD1. Germline V gives CDR1 LNHNV, CDR2 YYDKDF (reference sequence). Trimming at V came to 1 base and at J to 6 bases, leaving 12 bases not matched to a gene. The CDR3 length is 17 residues. CDR3 in amino acids: CATSRGGQVILGNEQFF. The DNA of the CDR3 is TGTGCCACCAGCAGAGGAGGACAGGTGATTTTAGGCAATGAGCAGTTCTTC.

The chain links TRBV5-1 to TRBJ1-1; D is uncertain. CDR1 and CDR2 (germline): SGHRS, YFSETQ. The CDR3 covers 13 residues. The germline V and J ends were trimmed by 0 bases and 2 bases, with 5 bases remaining between them. The CDR3 sequence: CASSLATNTEAFF. The CDR3 DNA follows: TGCGCCAGCAGCTTGGCCACTAACACTGAAGCTTTCTTT.

The chain joins TRBV6-5 to TRBJ1-1; the D is unclear. The CDR3 extends over 12 amino acids. With 6 bases removed from V and 6 bases from J, the gap between germline ends came to 11 bases. Germline V gives CDR1 MNHEY, CDR2 SVGAGI. CDR3 loop: CASSRGPAEAFF. The DNA of the CDR3 is TGTGCCAGCAGCCGTGGGCCCGCTGAAGCTTTCTTT.

V is TRBV27 and J is TRBJ2-1; 13 bases fit TRBD2. Germline trimming cut 4 bases from V and 5 bases from J; bases unmatched to any gene: 2. The germline CDR1 and CDR2 sequences are MNHEY and SMNVEV (reference sequence). The CDR3 has 15 amino acids. This CDR3 is CASSSGTSGDNEQFF. The CDR3 DNA reads as TGTGCCAGCAGTTCAGGGACTAGCGGGGACAATGAGCAGTTCTTC.

The chain carries TRBV6-5 and TRBJ1-2; D unclear. V was pared by 4 bases and J by 4 bases, with 10 bases between. The CDR3 is made up of 13 amino acids. Germline V gene data show CDR1 as MNHEY and CDR2 as SVGAGI. The CDR3 region is CASSSPESYGYTF. DNA of the CDR3: TGTGCCAGCAGTTCCCCGGAGAGCTATGGCTACACCTTC.

The chain carries TRBV7-2 and TRBJ2-1, with no clear D. The CDR3 runs to 15 residues. Trimming removed 5 bases at V and 2 bases at J, with 13 bases between. The germline gives CDR1 SGHTA, CDR2 FQGNSA. Here the CDR3 reads CASSPSANTYNEQFF. In nucleotides, the CDR3 is TGTGCCAGCAGCCCCAGCGCGAACACCTACAATGAGCAGTTCTTC.

The chain uses TRBV12-5 and TRBJ1-2; the D gene is possibly TRBD1 (5 bases). CDR1 is LGHNT, CDR2 FRNRAP, per germline. The CDR3 is made up of 16 amino acids. Trimming stripped 7 bases from V and 6 bases from J, with 24 bases between. CDR3 amino acids: CASAPARVGGLNGYTF. CDR3 bases: TGTGCTAGTGCTCCCGCCCGAGTCGGGGGTTTAAATGGCTACACCTTC. Together with reference TRBV12-5 and TRBJ1-2, the CDR3 gives the full variable domain: DARVTQTPRHKVTEMGQEVTMRCQPILGHNTVFWYRQTMMQGLELLAYFRNRAPLDDSGMPKDRFSAEMPDATLATLKIQPSEPRDSAVYFCASAPARVGGLNGYTFGSGTRLTVV.

The chain carries TRBV9 and TRBJ2-1; D gene ambiguous. Germline lookup yields CDR1 SGDLS and CDR2 YYNGEE. This CDR3 has 12 amino acids. Trimming pared 1 base from V and 8 bases from J, leaving 7 bases between. The CDR3 bases are TGTGCCAGCAGCGTATTGCAGGATGAGCAGTTCTTC. Protein product: CASSVLQDEQFF. The variable domain in full, completed from reference TRBV9 and TRBJ2-1, reads DSGVTQTPKHLITATGQRVTLRCSPRSGDLSVYWYQQSLDQGLQFLIQYYNGEERAKGNILERFSAQQFPDLHSELNLSSLELGDSALYFCASSVLQDEQFFGPGTRLTVL.

For this clone: Other DNA sequences of this sample code for an identical CDR3. V and J are TRBV19 and TRBJ2-1; D gene uncertain. V was pared by 4 bases and J by 0 bases, with 10 bases between. The germline gives CDR1 LNHDA, CDR2 SQIVND (reference sequence). There are 15 residues in the CDR3. CDR3 in DNA: TGTGCCAGTAGTAAGCAGGTGAGCTCCTACAATGAGCAGTTCTTC. Translating gives CASSKQVSSYNEQFF.

The rearrangement uses TRBV6-5 and TRBJ1-2; tentative D call: TRBD1 (5 bases). The germline V gene has CDR1 MNHEY and CDR2 SVGAGI. This CDR3 spans 15 amino acids. Trimming shortened V by 0 bases and J by 4 bases, and 12 bases separated the two germline ends. The CDR3 bases are TGTGCCAGCAGTTACTCGGAGGGGAAGGGCTATGGCTACACCTTC. Amino acid sequence: CASSYSEGKGYGYTF.

The chain has TRBV9 and TRBJ1-3, with a possible D match to TRBD1 (5 bases). Germline CDR1 reads SGDLS; CDR2 reads YYNGEE. The CDR3 is made up of 15 amino acids. The germline V and J ends were trimmed by 0 bases and 2 bases, with 9 bases remaining between them. For the CDR3, the DNA is TGTGCCAGCAGCGTAGATCCCAGGGCTGGAAACACCATATATTTT. Encoded protein: CASSVDPRAGNTIYF. The complete variable domain, with remaining parts taken from reference TRBV9 and TRBJ1-3, reads DSGVTQTPKHLITATGQRVTLRCSPRSGDLSVYWYQQSLDQGLQFLIQYYNGEERAKGNILERFSAQQFPDLHSELNLSSLELGDSALYFCASSVDPRAGNTIYFGEGSWLTVV.

The rearrangement links TRBV10-3 to TRBJ1-1; D is ambiguous. Germline CDR1 and CDR2: ENHRY and SYGVKD. The CDR3 runs 11 residues. CDR3 bases: TGTGTTGGAGGGAGCGGCACTGAAGCTTTCTTT. Its translation is CVGGSGTEAFF.

This rearrangement joins TRBV5-1 to TRBJ1-6; TRBD1 agrees at 8 bases. This CDR3 is built from 15 residues. Germline V gene sequence: CDR1 SGHRS, CDR2 YFSETQ. Unmatched junction bases numbered 5, after V lost 4 bases and J lost 5 bases. Written as DNA, the CDR3 is TGCGCCAGCAGCCAGGACAGGGCGAATAATTCACCCCTCCACTTT. Residues: CASSQDRANNSPLHF.

This chain links TRBV5-1 with TRBJ2-7; TRBD1 agrees at 7 bases. The CDR3 runs to 15 residues. V gave up 4 bases and J gave up 3 bases; unmatched junction bases: 10. CDR1 and CDR2 (germline): SGHRS, YFSETQ. This chain's CDR3 is CASSELTGFLYEQYF. The CDR3 DNA is TGCGCCAGCAGCGAACTGACAGGGTTTCTCTACGAGCAGTACTTC. The full variable domain, completed using reference TRBV5-1 and TRBJ2-7, is KAGVTQTPRYLIKTRGQQVTLSCSPISGHRSVSWYQQTPGQGLQFLFEYFSETQRNKGNFPGRFSGRQFSNSRSEMNVSTLELGDSALYLCASSELTGFLYEQYFGPGTRLTVT.

V and J are TRBV4-2 and TRBJ2-1; no firm D call. The CDR3 runs 13 residues. Trimming removed 0 bases from V and 8 bases from J, with 8 bases in between. Germline lookup yields CDR1 LGHNA and CDR2 YNFKEQ. The CDR3 DNA reads TGTGCCAGCAGCCAAGATCATTTTGATGAGCAGTTCTTC. It specifies CASSQDHFDEQFF.

The chain recombines TRBV5-1 with TRBJ1-1; weak D call: TRBD1 (5 bases). Deletions cut 4 bases from V and 4 bases from J, with 17 bases between. The CDR3 totals 15 residues. Germline values: CDR1 SGHRS, CDR2 YFSETQ. Written as DNA, the CDR3 is TGCGCCAGCAGCCTAGACAGATCCTGGGGCACTGAAGCTTTCTTT. Its protein product is CASSLDRSWGTEAFF.

The chain uses TRBV3-1 (or the pseudogene TRBV3-2) and TRBJ1-1, with no clear D. CDR3 length: 11 residues. Per the germline V gene, CDR1 is LGHDT and CDR2 is YNNKEL (reference sequence). The V end was cut by 1 base, the J end by 14 bases, with 11 bases between. CDR3 sequence: CASSQGAWAFF. CDR3 DNA: TGTGCCAGCAGCCAAGGTGCTTGGGCCTTCTTT.

The chain recombines TRBV5-5 with TRBJ1-1; 9 bases fit TRBD1. Germline trimming cut 2 bases from V and 0 bases from J; bases unmatched to any gene: 8. This CDR3 is built from 17 residues. Per germline, CDR1 SGHKS and CDR2 YYEKEE (reference sequence). The CDR3 here is CASSFTGTGTMNTEAFF. In DNA, the CDR3 is TGTGCCAGCAGCTTTACCGGGACAGGGACCATGAACACTGAAGCTTTCTTT.

The table lists this clone with a count of one. This chain links TRBV29-1 with TRBJ2-4; D call uncertain. The germline V and J ends were trimmed by 7 bases and 0 bases, with 10 bases remaining between them. CDR3 length: 13 amino acids. The germline V gene encodes CDR1 SQVTM and CDR2 ANQGSEA. CDR3 nucleotides: TGCAGCGCTTCCCTAATAGCCAAAAACATTCAGTACTTC. It is translated as CSASLIAKNIQYF.

V gene TRBV5-4 combines with J gene TRBJ1-1; D is unclear. V was cut by 0 bases and J by 5 bases, with 11 bases left in between. Germline CDR1 reads SGHNT; CDR2 reads YYREEE (reference sequence). This CDR3 has 14 residues. The CDR3 here is CASSLVNSGTEAFF. DNA of the CDR3: TGTGCCAGCAGCTTGGTAAATTCGGGTACTGAAGCTTTCTTT.

The V gene is TRBV21-1, the J gene TRBJ2-5; the DNA was not compared with TRBD2, the D call given in the table. TRBV21-1 is recorded as a pseudogene. The CDR3 sequence is 17 residues long. DNA of the CDR3: TGTGCCAGCAGCAAATCAAGGGGACTAGCGTACCAAGAGACCCAGTACTTC. Translating it yields CASSKSRGLAYQETQYF.

This chain joins TRBV28 and TRBJ1-3; D gene unclear. CDR1 MDHEN and CDR2 SYDVKM come from the germline V gene. The CDR3 extends over 13 amino acids. Trimming cost V 1 base and J 4 bases, with 5 bases left between them. The CDR3 DNA reads TGTGCCAGCAGTTTATCCGGGGGAAACACCATATATTTT. Its protein product is CASSLSGGNTIYF.

This chain uses TRBV9 with TRBJ1-4, with 7 bases identical to TRBD1. V was pared by 0 bases and J by 5 bases, with 4 bases of the junction left unmatched. CDR1 SGDLS and CDR2 YYNGEE come from the germline V gene. The CDR3 extends over 15 amino acids. The CDR3 sequence: CASSVESRGNEKLFF. The CDR3 DNA reads TGTGCCAGCAGCGTAGAGAGCAGGGGGAATGAAAAACTGTTTTTT.

This chain connects TRBV30 to TRBJ1-2, with 9 positions matching TRBD1. The V segment lost 2 bases and the J segment 7 bases; nucleotides outside the gene matches: 8. This CDR3 has 14 amino acids. The V gene's germline CDR1 is GTSNPN and CDR2 SVGIG (reference sequence). This CDR3 is CAWSTGGAKIGYTF. In DNA, the CDR3 is TGTGCCTGGAGTACAGGGGGCGCGAAGATTGGCTACACCTTC.

V gene TRBV7-9 combines with J gene TRBJ1-5, with D maybe TRBD1 (5 bases). Germline loops: CDR1 SEHNR, CDR2 FQNEAQ (reference sequence). This CDR3 is built from 16 residues. Trimming removed 2 bases at V and 9 bases at J, with 20 bases between. The DNA of the CDR3 is TGTGCCAGCAGCTTAAAGGTCTGGGGCCGACGTCGGCCCCAGCATTTT. It specifies CASSLKVWGRRRPQHF.